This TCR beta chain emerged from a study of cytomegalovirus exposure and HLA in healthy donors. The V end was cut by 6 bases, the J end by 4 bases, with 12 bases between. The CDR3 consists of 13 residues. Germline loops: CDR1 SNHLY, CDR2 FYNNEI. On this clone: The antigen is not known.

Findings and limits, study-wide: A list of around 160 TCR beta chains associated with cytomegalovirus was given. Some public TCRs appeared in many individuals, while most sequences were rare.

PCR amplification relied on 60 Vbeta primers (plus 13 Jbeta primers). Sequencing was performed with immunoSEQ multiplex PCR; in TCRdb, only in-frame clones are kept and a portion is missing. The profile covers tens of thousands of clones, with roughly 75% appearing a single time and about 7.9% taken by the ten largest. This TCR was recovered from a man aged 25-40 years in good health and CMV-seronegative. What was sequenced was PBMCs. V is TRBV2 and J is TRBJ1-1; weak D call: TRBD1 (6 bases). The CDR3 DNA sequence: TGTGCCAGCAGCTCAGGGGTCGGCACTGAAGCTTTCTTT. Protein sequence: CASSSGVGTEAFF.